This entry lists 28 T cell receptor beta chains sequenced from one sample in a study of OX40 agonist ivuxolimab in advanced cancers. The method was immunoSEQ multiplex PCR; TCRdb's version includes in-frame clones alone and lacks a portion of them. The repertoire holds around 70,000 clones, with about four fifths as singletons. The material was CD4+ or CD8+ T cells sorted from blood, obtained in a trial of the OX40 agonist ivuxolimab. The receptors shown here come from an adult with an advanced solid tumor such as melanoma, head and neck, liver or kidney cancer.

The J gene is TRBJ2-1, the V gene TRBV10-3, with 12 bases identical to TRBD2. From germline, CDR1 is ENHRY and CDR2 SYGVKD. The CDR3 has 21 amino acids. V lost 6 bases to trimming and J lost 0 bases; unmatched junction nucleotides: 18. The CDR3 DNA sequence: TGTGCCATCAGCGGTACTAAACTAGCGGGGGGCCCCCCGGTCTCCTACAATGAGCAGTTCTTC. It translates to CAISGTKLAGGPPVSYNEQFF.

The CDR3 nucleotides read TGTGCCAGTACCGTTACAGCCCTGGGGGGCAATCAGCCCCAGCATTTT. Translation: CASTVTALGGNQPQHF. The chain carries TRBV19 and TRBJ1-5, with a weak D call TRBD1 (5 bases). Deletions cut 7 bases from V and 2 bases from J, with 18 bases between. Germline CDR1 is LNHDA and CDR2 is SQIVND (reference sequence). This CDR3 is 16 amino acids long.

This chain links TRBV7-2 with TRBJ1-1; D unclear. V was cut by 3 bases and J by 0 bases, with 5 bases left in between. The CDR3 is 13 amino acids. Germline CDR1 and CDR2: SGHTA and FQGNSA. As DNA, the CDR3 is TGTGCCAGCAGCTTGAGTATGAACACTGAAGCTTTCTTT. As protein: CASSLSMNTEAFF.

A single count supports this clone. The V and J genes are TRBV28 and TRBJ2-7, with D perhaps TRBD1 (5 bases). V was shortened by 5 bases and J by 7 bases, with 21 bases between the two germline ends. CDR3 size: 15 residues. Germline-derived CDR1 and CDR2 are MDHEN and SYDVKM. DNA of the CDR3: TGTGCCAGCAGTCCCGCGGCCCAGGGTTTCGGAGAGCAGTACTTC. Protein sequence: CASSPAAQGFGEQYF.

This rearrangement joins TRBV10-3 to TRBJ2-7; D call uncertain. Germline loops: CDR1 ENHRY, CDR2 SYGVKD. Between the trimmed V and J ends, which lost 10 bases and 5 bases, there was a span of 12 bases. The length of the CDR3 is 11 residues. This CDR3 is CATLRGDEQYF. The CDR3 coding sequence is TGTGCCACCTTGAGAGGCGACGAGCAGTACTTC.

The rearrangement joins TRBV4-2 to TRBJ2-3; tentatively, D is TRBD1 or TRBD2 (6 bases each). This CDR3 is built from 16 residues. Germline loops: CDR1 LGHNA, CDR2 YNFKEQ. The V gene lost 2 bases and the J gene lost 3 bases, with 15 bases spanning the gap. In nucleotides, the CDR3 is TGTGCCAGCAGCCAATGGGCGACGGGGGCAACAGATACGCAGTATTTT. Translation gives CASSQWATGATDTQYF.

This clone was seen more than once but under ten times. The chain links TRBV19 to TRBJ2-6; a weak D match, TRBD1 (5 bases). Germline lookup yields CDR1 LNHDA and CDR2 SQIVND (reference sequence). This CDR3 spans 14 amino acids. The V end was cut by 6 bases, the J end by 3 bases, with 9 bases between. The CDR3 DNA is TGTGCCAGTAGAGACAGAATTGGGGCCAACGTCCTGACTTTC. The encoded protein is CASRDRIGANVLTF.

The chain has TRBV14 and TRBJ2-3; tentatively, D is TRBD2 (6 bases). The CDR3 length is 13 residues. The V end was cut by 4 bases, the J end by 2 bases, with 7 bases between. Germline CDR1 is SGHDN and CDR2 is FVKESK. The CDR3 region has the DNA TGTGCCAGCAGCCCGGGGGTCACAGATACGCAGTATTTT. Amino acid sequence: CASSPGVTDTQYF. Together with reference TRBV14 and TRBJ2-3, the CDR3 gives the full variable domain: EAGVTQFPSHSVIEKGQTVTLRCDPISGHDNLYWYRRVMGKEIKFLLHFVKESKQDESGMPNNRFLAERTGGTYSTLKVQPAELEDSGVYFCASSPGVTDTQYFGPGTRLTVL.

This sequence joins TRBV5-1 and TRBJ1-2, with 11 bases identical to TRBD1. With V trimmed by 4 bases and J by 6 bases, 5 bases remained unmatched. The V gene's germline CDR1 is SGHRS and CDR2 YFSETQ. The CDR3 is 14 residues long. In DNA form, the CDR3 reads TGCGCCAGCAGCCCAGGACAGGGGGCGCATGGCTACACCTTC. It codes for CASSPGQGAHGYTF.

The chain couples TRBV4-2 to TRBJ2-3; 16 bases line up with TRBD2. The CDR3 loop spans 20 amino acids. Trimming removed 2 bases from V and 4 bases from J; junction bases left unmatched: 12. The germline V gene has CDR1 LGHNA and CDR2 YNFKEQ. This CDR3 reads CASSQTGTSGGASRPDTQYF. CDR3 bases: TGTGCCAGCAGCCAAACCGGGACTAGCGGGGGGGCCAGTCGTCCAGATACGCAGTATTTT.

This clone is a singleton in its sample. This chain links TRBV6-5 with TRBJ1-5; D is ambiguous. Germline CDR1 and CDR2: MNHEY and SVGAGI. Trimming took off 6 bases at V and 0 bases at J, with 6 bases between the two ends. CDR3 length equals 13 residues. The CDR3 sequence is CASRSHSNQPQHF. CDR3 bases: TGTGCCAGCAGGTCACATAGCAATCAGCCCCAGCATTTT.

This sequence joins TRBV7-2 and TRBJ2-3; TRBD1 might be the D (6 bases). Per the germline V gene, CDR1 is SGHTA and CDR2 is FQGNSA. This CDR3 is 15 amino acids long. V was shortened by 4 bases and J by 2 bases, with 13 bases between the two germline ends. CDR3 amino acids: CASSSVQGFTDTQYF. DNA of the CDR3: TGTGCCAGCAGCTCCGTACAGGGTTTCACAGATACGCAGTATTTT.

The chain couples TRBV9 to TRBJ2-7, with TRBD2 matching over 10 bases. Germline trimming cut 1 base from V and 0 bases from J; bases unmatched to any gene: 1. This CDR3 has 15 residues. CDR1 is SGDLS, CDR2 YYNGEE, per germline. The CDR3 bases are TGTGCCAGCAGCGTATCTAGCGGGAGCTCCTACGAGCAGTACTTC. Its protein is CASSVSSGSSYEQYF.

This chain joins TRBV28 and TRBJ2-5, with a weak D call TRBD2 (6 bases). From germline, CDR1 is MDHEN and CDR2 SYDVKM. V was shortened by 7 bases and J by 1 base, with 13 bases between the two germline ends. This CDR3 contains 14 residues. CDR3 loop: CASTGGDRQETQYF. In DNA form, the CDR3 reads TGTGCCAGCACCGGAGGGGACCGCCAAGAGACCCAGTACTTC.

In this sample, this clone turned up once. CDR3 in DNA: TGTGCCAGTAGTGGGTGGGGACAGGGAAAGAATGAGCAGTTCTTC. This gives the protein CASSGWGQGKNEQFF. This chain joins TRBV19 and TRBJ2-1; 9 bases are shared with TRBD1. The CDR3 loop spans 15 amino acids. Looked up from germline, CDR1 is LNHDA and CDR2 is SQIVND (reference sequence). V was clipped by 5 bases and J by 7 bases; unmatched bases: 9.

The rearrangement joins TRBV5-1 to TRBJ2-5; D gene unclear. Germline V CDR1 and CDR2: SGHRS, YFSETQ. Trimming cost V 1 base and J 5 bases, with 6 bases left between them. This CDR3 has 12 residues. CDR3 DNA: TGCGCCAGCAGCTTGACTGGGGAGACCCAGTACTTC. It codes for CASSLTGETQYF.

This chain connects TRBV19 to TRBJ2-7, with D possibly matching TRBD2 (6 bases). The CDR3 is made up of 15 amino acids. V lost 5 bases and J lost 2, with 16 bases in between. Germline CDR1 and CDR2: LNHDA and SQIVND (reference sequence). The CDR3: CASSGRLGGPYEQYF. DNA for the CDR3: TGTGCCAGTAGTGGAAGACTAGGAGGCCCCTACGAGCAGTACTTC.

V gene TRBV18 combines with J gene TRBJ1-5; D gene uncertain. The CDR3 runs 13 residues. Trimming stripped 2 bases from V and 0 bases from J, with 2 bases between. Germline values: CDR1 KGHSH, CDR2 LQKENI. This CDR3 reads CASSPDSNQPQHF. CDR3 coding DNA: TGTGCCAGCTCACCAGATAGCAATCAGCCCCAGCATTTT.

About this clone: Other nucleotide sequences in the sample specify the same CDR3. V and J are TRBV5-1 and TRBJ2-3; D is possibly TRBD1 or TRBD2 (5 bases each). Germline V gene data show CDR1 as SGHRS and CDR2 as YFSETQ. This CDR3 has 15 residues. The V and J ends lost 2 bases and 3 bases respectively, with 13 bases between them. CDR3 amino acids: CASSFWDPITDTQYF. The CDR3 DNA follows: TGCGCCAGCAGCTTTTGGGACCCAATAACAGATACGCAGTATTTT. Drawing the rest from reference TRBV5-1 and TRBJ2-3, the complete variable domain is KAGVTQTPRYLIKTRGQQVTLSCSPISGHRSVSWYQQTPGQGLQFLFEYFSETQRNKGNFPGRFSGRQFSNSRSEMNVSTLELGDSALYLCASSFWDPITDTQYFGPGTRLTVL.

This clone was counted between two and nine times. V is TRBV7-8 and J is TRBJ1-1; the match to TRBD1 covers 7 bases. The CDR3 extends over 15 amino acids. The germline CDR1 and CDR2 sequences are SGHVS and FQNEAQ. Germline trimming cut 3 bases from V and 0 bases from J; bases unmatched to any gene: 4. CDR3 region: CASSFRTGVNTEAFF. In DNA, the CDR3 is TGTGCCAGCAGCTTTCGGACAGGAGTGAACACTGAAGCTTTCTTT.

This chain connects TRBV7-2 to TRBJ1-2, with no clear D. Trimming took 1 base from V and 8 from J, leaving 14 bases between them. The CDR3 is made up of 14 amino acids. Germline-derived CDR1 and CDR2 are SGHTA and FQGNSA. The CDR3 sequence: CASSLGGPAGGYTF. DNA for the CDR3: TGTGCCAGCAGCTTAGGTGGCCCTGCGGGCGGCTACACCTTC.

This chain links TRBV2 with TRBJ1-6; D perhaps matches TRBD1 (6 bases). The CDR3 is made up of 14 amino acids. V was shortened by 3 bases and J by 11 bases, with 14 bases between the two germline ends. From germline, CDR1 is SNHLY and CDR2 FYNNEI. CDR3: CASSDTGKDPPLHF. The CDR3 DNA reads TGTGCCAGCAGTGATACAGGGAAGGATCCACCCCTCCACTTT.

CDR3 protein: CASSKFGEANTEAFF. The CDR3 coding sequence is TGTGCCAGCAGCAAATTTGGGGAGGCAAACACTGAAGCTTTCTTT. The rearrangement joins TRBV21-1 to TRBJ1-1. TRBV21-1 is a listed pseudogene. The CDR3 totals 15 residues.

The chain combines TRBV10-3 with TRBJ2-7; TRBD1 aligns across 9 bases. CDR3 length: 16 residues. In germline, CDR1 is ENHRY, CDR2 SYGVKD. V shed 0 bases, J shed 0 bases, and the junction held 3 bases outside the gene matches. The CDR3: CAISESGQGGSYEQYF. The CDR3 region has the DNA TGTGCCATCAGTGAGTCGGGACAGGGCGGCTCCTACGAGCAGTACTTC.

This chain links TRBV28 with TRBJ2-7; D could derive from TRBD1 or TRBD2 (5 bases each). The CDR3 runs 14 residues. Trimming took 5 bases from V and 3 from J, leaving 14 bases between them. Germline assignment: CDR1 MDHEN and CDR2 SYDVKM. CDR3 bases: TGTGCCAGCAGTCCACCCGGGGCCATCTACGAGCAGTACTTC. Residues: CASSPPGAIYEQYF.

This chain's CDR3 is CASSYGFLGTGNTIYF. Here the CDR3 DNA reads TGTGCCAGCAGTTACGGGTTTCTAGGGACTGGAAACACCATATATTTT. The rearrangement joins TRBV6-6 to TRBJ1-3; no reliable D call. This CDR3 contains 16 residues. Germline V CDR1 and CDR2: MNHNY, SVGAGI (reference sequence). The V and J ends lost 2 bases and 2 bases respectively, with 13 bases between them.

The J gene is TRBJ2-2, the V gene TRBV11-3; TRBD1 or TRBD2 may be the D gene (5 bases each). This CDR3 has 15 amino acids. Trimming removed 5 bases from V and 5 bases from J, with 15 bases in between. The germline V gene encodes CDR1 SGHNT and CDR2 YENEEA. CDR3 nucleotide sequence: TGTGCCAGCAGCCTTTACGGGGCGGGTACCGGGGAGCTGTTTTTT. Translated, it gives CASSLYGAGTGELFF.

The chain combines TRBV5-4 with TRBJ1-2; TRBD1 matches 9 bases. The CDR3 spans 13 residues. Germline CDR1 and CDR2: SGHNT and YYREEE (reference sequence). V lost 9 bases to trimming and J lost 7 bases; unmatched junction nucleotides: 10. In DNA form, the CDR3 reads TGTGCCACCCGGGGACAGGGCAGTGGTGGCTACACCTTC. Protein product: CATRGQGSGGYTF.